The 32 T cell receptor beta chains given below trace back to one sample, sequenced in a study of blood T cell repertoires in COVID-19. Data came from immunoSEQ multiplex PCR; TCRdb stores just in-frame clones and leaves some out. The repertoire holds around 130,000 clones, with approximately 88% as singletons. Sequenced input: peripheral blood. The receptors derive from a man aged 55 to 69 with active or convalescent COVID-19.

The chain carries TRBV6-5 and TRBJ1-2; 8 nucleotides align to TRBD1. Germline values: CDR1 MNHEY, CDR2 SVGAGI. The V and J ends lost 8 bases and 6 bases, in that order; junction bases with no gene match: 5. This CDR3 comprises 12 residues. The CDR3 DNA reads TGTGCCAGCGAGAGCAGGGGGCATGGCTACACCTTC. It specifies CASESRGHGYTF.

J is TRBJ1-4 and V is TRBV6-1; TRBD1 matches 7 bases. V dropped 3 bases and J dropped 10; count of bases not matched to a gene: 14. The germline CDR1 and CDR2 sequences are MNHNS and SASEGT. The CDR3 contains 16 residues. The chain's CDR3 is CASSDPRDRRGGKLFF. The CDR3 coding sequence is TGTGCCAGCAGTGACCCCCGGGACAGAAGAGGAGGAAAACTGTTTTTT.

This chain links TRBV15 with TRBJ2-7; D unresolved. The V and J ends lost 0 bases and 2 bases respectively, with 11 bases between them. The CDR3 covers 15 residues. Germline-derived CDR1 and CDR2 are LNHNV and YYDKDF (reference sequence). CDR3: CATSRDSVFPYEQYF. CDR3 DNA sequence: TGTGCCACCAGCAGAGATAGTGTATTTCCCTACGAGCAGTACTTC.

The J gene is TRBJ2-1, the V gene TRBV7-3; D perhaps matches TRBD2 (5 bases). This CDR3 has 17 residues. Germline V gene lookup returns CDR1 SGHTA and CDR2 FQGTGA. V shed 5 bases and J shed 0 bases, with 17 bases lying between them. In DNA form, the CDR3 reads TGTGCCAGCAGCCCAGAAGGACTCCCTAGCTCCTACAATGAGCAGTTCTTC. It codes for CASSPEGLPSSYNEQFF.

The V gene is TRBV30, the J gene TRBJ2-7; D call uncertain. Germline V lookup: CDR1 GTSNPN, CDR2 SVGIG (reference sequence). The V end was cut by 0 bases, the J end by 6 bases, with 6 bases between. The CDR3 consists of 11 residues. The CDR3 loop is CAWSVTSEQYF. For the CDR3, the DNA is TGTGCCTGGAGTGTAACAAGCGAGCAGTACTTC.

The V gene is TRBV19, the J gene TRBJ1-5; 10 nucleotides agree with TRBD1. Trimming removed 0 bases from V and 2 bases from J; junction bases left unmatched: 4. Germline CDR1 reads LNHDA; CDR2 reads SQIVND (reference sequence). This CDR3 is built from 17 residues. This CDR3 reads CASSIDSTGGGNQPQHF. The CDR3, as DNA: TGTGCCAGTAGTATAGATTCGACAGGGGGCGGCAATCAGCCCCAGCATTTT. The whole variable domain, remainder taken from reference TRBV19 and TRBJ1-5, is DGGITQSPKYLFRKEGQNVTLSCEQNLNHDAMYWYRQDPGQGLRLIYYSQIVNDFQKGDIAEGYSVSREKKESFPLTVTSAQKNPTAFYLCASSIDSTGGGNQPQHFGDGTRLSIL.

In DNA form, the CDR3 reads TGTGCCAGCAGTCAGGGGGCGGGCTATGGCTACACCTTC. It is translated as CASSQGAGYGYTF. The genes are TRBV7-2 and TRBJ1-2; the match to TRBD1 covers 8 bases. CDR1 and CDR2 (germline): SGHTA, FQGNSA. There are 13 residues in the CDR3. With V trimmed by 6 bases and J by 4 bases, 4 bases remained unmatched. Supplemented by reference TRBV7-2 and TRBJ1-2, the full variable domain reads GAGVSQSPSNKVTEKGKDVELRCDPISGHTALYWYRQSLGQGLEFLIYFQGNSAPDKSGLPSDRFSAERTGGSVSTLTIQRTQQEDSAVYLCASSQGAGYGYTFGSGTRLTVV.

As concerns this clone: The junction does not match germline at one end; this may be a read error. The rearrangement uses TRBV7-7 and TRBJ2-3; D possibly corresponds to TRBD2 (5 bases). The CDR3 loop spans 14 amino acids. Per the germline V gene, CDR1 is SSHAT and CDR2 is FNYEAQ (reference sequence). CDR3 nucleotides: TGTGCTAGCAGCTTCTCGGGGAGCACAGATACGCAGTATTTT. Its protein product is CASSFSGSTDTQYF.

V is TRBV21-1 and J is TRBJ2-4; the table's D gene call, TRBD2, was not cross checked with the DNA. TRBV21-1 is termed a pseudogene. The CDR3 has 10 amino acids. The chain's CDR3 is CASSNPGLTF. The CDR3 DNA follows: TGTGCCAGCAGCAATCCGGGACTGACCTTC.

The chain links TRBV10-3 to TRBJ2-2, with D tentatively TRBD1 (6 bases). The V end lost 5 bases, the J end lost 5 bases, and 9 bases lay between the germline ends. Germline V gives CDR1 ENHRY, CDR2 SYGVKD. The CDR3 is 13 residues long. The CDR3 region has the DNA TGTGCCATCAGTCAAGGGGGTACCGGGGAGCTGTTTTTT. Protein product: CAISQGGTGELFF.

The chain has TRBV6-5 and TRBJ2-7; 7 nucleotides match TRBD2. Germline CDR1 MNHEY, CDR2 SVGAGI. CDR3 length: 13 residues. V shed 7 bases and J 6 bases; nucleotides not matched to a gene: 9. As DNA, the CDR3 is TGTGCCAGCACCGTAGGACTAGGTAGCGAGCAGTACTTC. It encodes CASTVGLGSEQYF.

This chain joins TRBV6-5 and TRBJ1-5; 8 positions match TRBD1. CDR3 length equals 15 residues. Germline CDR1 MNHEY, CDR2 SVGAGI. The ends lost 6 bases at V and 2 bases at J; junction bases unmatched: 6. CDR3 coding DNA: TGTGCCAGCAGGAGAGACAGGGGAGGCAATCAGCCCCAGCATTTT. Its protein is CASRRDRGGNQPQHF.

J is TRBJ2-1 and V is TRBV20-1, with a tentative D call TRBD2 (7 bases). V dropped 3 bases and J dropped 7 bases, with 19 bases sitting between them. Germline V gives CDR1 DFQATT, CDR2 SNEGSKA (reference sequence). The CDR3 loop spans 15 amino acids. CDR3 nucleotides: TGCAGTGCTAGTTCCCAGGGGAGGGCCGGTAATGAGCAGTTCTTC. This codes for CSASSQGRAGNEQFF.

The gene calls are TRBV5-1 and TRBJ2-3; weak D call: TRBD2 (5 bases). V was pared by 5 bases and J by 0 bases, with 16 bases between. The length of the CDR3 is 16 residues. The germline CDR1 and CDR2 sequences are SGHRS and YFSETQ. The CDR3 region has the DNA TGCGCCAGCAGGGGTGAGGCGGGCGGGAGCACAGATACGCAGTATTTT. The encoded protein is CASRGEAGGSTDTQYF.

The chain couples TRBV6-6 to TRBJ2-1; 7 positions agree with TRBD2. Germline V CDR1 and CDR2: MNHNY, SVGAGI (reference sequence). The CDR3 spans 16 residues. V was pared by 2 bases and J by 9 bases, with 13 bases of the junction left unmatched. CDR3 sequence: CASSYRDGRSGFEQFF. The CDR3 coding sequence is TGTGCCAGCAGTTACAGGGACGGGAGGTCGGGTTTTGAGCAGTTCTTC.

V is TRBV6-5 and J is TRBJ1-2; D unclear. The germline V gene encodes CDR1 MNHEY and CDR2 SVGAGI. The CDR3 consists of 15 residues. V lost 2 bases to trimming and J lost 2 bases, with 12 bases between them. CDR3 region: CASSYRYGLNYGYTF. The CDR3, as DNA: TGTGCCAGCAGTTACCGGTACGGACTGAACTATGGCTACACCTTC.

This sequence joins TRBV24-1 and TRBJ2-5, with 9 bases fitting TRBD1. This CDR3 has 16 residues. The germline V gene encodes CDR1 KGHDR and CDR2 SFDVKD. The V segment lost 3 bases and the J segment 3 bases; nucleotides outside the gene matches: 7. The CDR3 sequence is CATSDQGTGFEETQYF. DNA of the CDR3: TGTGCCACCAGTGATCAGGGGACAGGGTTCGAAGAGACCCAGTACTTC.

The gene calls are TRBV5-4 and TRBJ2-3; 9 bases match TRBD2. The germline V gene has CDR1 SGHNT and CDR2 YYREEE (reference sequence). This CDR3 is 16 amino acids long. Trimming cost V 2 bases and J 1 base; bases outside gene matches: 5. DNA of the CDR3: TGTGCCAGCAGCTTAAAGCGGGAGGTGCGCACAGATACGCAGTATTTT. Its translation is CASSLKREVRTDTQYF.

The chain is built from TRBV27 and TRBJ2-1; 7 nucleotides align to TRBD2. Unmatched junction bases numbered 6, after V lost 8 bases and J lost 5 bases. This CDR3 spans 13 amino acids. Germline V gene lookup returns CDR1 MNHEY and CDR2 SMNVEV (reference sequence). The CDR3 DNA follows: TGTGCCAGCGCCGGGGGGTTGAACAATGAGCAGTTCTTC. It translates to CASAGGLNNEQFF.

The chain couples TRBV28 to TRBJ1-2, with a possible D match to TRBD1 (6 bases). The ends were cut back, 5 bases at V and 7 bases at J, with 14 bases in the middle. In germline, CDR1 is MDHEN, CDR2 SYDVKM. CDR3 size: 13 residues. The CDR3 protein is CASSAGGVSGYTF. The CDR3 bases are TGTGCCAGCAGTGCGGGGGGCGTTAGTGGCTACACCTTC.

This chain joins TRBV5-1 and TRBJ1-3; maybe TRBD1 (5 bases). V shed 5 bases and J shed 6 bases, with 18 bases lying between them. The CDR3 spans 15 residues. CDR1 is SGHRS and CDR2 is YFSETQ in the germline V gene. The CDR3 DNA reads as TGCGCCAGCAGTTGGCAGGGAAAGGCGGAAAACACCATATATTTT. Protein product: CASSWQGKAENTIYF.

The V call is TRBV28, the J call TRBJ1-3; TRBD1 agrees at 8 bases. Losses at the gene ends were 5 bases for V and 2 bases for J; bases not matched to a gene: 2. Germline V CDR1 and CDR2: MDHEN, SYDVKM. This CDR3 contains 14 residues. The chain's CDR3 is CASSTGGTGNTIYF. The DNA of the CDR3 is TGTGCCAGCAGTACAGGGGGAACTGGAAACACCATATATTTT.

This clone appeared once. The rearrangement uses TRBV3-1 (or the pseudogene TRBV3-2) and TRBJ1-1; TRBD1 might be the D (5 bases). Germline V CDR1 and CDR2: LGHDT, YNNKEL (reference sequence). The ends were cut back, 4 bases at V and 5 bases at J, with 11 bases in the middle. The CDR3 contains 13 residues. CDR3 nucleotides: TGTGCCAGCAGCCCCTTCACAGGAACTGAAGCTTTCTTT. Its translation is CASSPFTGTEAFF.

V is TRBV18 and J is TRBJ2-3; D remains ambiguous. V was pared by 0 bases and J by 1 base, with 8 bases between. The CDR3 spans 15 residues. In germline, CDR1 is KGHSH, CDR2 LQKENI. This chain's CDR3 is CASSPPWARTDTQYF. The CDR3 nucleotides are TGTGCCAGCTCACCACCATGGGCCCGCACAGATACGCAGTATTTT.

The CDR3 nucleotides read TGCAGTGCTAGTCAGGAGGGTTGGGCTAATGAAAAACTGTTTTTT. Protein: CSASQEGWANEKLFF. V and J are TRBV20-1 and TRBJ1-4; D remains unclear. The CDR3 covers 15 residues. Germline-derived CDR1 and CDR2 are DFQATT and SNEGSKA (reference sequence). V lost 3 bases and J lost 3, with 14 bases in between.

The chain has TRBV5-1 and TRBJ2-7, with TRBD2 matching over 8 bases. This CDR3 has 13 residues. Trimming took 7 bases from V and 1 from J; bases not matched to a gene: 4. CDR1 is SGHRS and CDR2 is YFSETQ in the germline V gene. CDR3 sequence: CASGIAGSYEQYF. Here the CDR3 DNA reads TGCGCCAGCGGCATAGCGGGGTCCTACGAGCAGTACTTC.

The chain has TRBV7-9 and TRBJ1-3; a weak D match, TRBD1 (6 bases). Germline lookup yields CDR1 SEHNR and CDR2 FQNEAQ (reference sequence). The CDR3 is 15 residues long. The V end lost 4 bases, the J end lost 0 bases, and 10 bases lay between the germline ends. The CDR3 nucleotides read TGTGCCAGCAGCTCAGACAGGAGCTCTGGAAACACCATATATTTT. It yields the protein CASSSDRSSGNTIYF. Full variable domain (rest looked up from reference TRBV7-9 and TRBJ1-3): DTGVSQNPRHKITKRGQNVTFRCDPISEHNRLYWYRQTLGQGPEFLTYFQNEAQLEKSRLLSDRFSAERPKGSFSTLEIQRTEQGDSAMYLCASSSDRSSGNTIYFGEGSWLTVV.

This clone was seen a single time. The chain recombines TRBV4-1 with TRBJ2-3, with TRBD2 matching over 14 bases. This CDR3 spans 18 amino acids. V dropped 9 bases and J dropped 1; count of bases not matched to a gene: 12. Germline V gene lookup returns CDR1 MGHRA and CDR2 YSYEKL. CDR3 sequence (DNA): TGCGCCAGTTCGCGAGGGACTAGCGGGAGTGTGGGCACAGATACGCAGTATTTT. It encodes CASSRGTSGSVGTDTQYF.

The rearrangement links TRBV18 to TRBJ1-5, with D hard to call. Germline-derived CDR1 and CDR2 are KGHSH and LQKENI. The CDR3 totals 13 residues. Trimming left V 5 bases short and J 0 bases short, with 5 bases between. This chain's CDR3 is CASSDYSNQPQHF. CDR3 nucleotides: TGTGCCAGCTCAGACTATAGCAATCAGCCCCAGCATTTT.

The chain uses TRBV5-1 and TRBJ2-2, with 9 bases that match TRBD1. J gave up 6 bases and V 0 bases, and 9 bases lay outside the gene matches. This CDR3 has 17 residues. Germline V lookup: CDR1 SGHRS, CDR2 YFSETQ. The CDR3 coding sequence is TGCGCCAGCAGCTTGGGAGCACAGGGGGCAAGCGCCGGGGAGCTGTTTTTT. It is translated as CASSLGAQGASAGELFF. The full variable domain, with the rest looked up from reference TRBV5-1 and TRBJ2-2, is KAGVTQTPRYLIKTRGQQVTLSCSPISGHRSVSWYQQTPGQGLQFLFEYFSETQRNKGNFPGRFSGRQFSNSRSEMNVSTLELGDSALYLCASSLGAQGASAGELFFGEGSRLTVL.

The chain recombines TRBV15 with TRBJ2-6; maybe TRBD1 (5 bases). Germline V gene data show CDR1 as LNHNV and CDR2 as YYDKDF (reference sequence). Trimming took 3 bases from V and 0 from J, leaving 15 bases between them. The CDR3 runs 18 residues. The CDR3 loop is CATSRRRDGHSGANVLTF. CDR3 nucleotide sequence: TGTGCCACCAGCAGGAGGCGCGACGGACACTCTGGGGCCAACGTCCTGACTTTC. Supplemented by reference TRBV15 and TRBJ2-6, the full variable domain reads DAMVIQNPRYQVTQFGKPVTLSCSQTLNHNVMYWYQQKSSQAPKLLFHYYDKDFNNEADTPDNFQSRRPNTSFCFLDIRSPGLGDTAMYLCATSRRRDGHSGANVLTFGAGSRLTVL.

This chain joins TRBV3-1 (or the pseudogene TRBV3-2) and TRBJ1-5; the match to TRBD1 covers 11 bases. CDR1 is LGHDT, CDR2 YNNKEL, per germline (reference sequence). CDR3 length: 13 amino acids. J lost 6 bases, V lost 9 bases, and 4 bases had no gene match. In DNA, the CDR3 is TGTGCCAGTGGACAGGGGGCGAGTCAGCCCCAGCATTTT. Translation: CASGQGASQPQHF.